This T cell receptor (beta chain) was sequenced for a study of blood T cell repertoires in COVID-19. The CDR3 is 13 amino acids. Germline V lookup: CDR1 MDHEN, CDR2 SYDVKM. The junction had 8 bases not matched to a gene; V was cut back by 7 bases and J by 7 bases. TCRdb's copy holds only in-frame clones and misses some; the assay was immunoSEQ multiplex PCR. The profile covers 200,000 to 250,000 clones, with approximately 81% appearing a single time and 8% to 13% taken by the ten largest. Sequencing was carried out using peripheral blood. The chain couples TRBV28 to TRBJ2-7; 9 nucleotides agree with TRBD1. This sequence was found in a woman aged 80 or over with acute or convalescent COVID-19. Here the CDR3 reads CASTGTGPWEQYF. Here the CDR3 DNA reads TGTGCCAGCACAGGGACAGGGCCTTGGGAGCAGTACTTC.